This T cell receptor beta chain was captured by sequencing in a study of regulatory T cells in long-lasting Graves disease. The TCR beta library used iRepertoire HTBI primers with Arm-PCR amplification of CDR3. MiXCR, run by TCRdb on the multiplex PCR reads, gives a single entry per CDR3 protein. The repertoire holds under 400,000 distinct CDR3 sequences, with roughly a sixth as singletons. Of note for this clonotype: This may come from a read error, since a much larger clone is one base off.

Time point given: newly diagnosed GD, antithyroid drugs for less than 3 months. After RNA was extracted from PBMCs, the TCR library was made from it. From each patient, roughly 10 milliliters of peripheral blood was drawn and collected into an EDTA anticoagulant tube. The sample was also linked to a second study, of T cells in Graves' hyperthyroidism and ophthalmopathy.

Material: peripheral blood mononuclear cells (PBMCs), obtained at new diagnosis, from a patient treated with antithyroid drugs. This TCR came from a man in his forties or fifties with Graves disease.

CDR3 coding DNA: TGTGCCAGCCCACCTTCGGGAACTAGAGGGGAGACCCAGTACTTC. Its protein is CASPPSGTRGETQYF. The chain uses TRBV18 and TRBJ2-5; possibly TRBD2 for D (5 bases). The CDR3 is 15 amino acids. Germline assignment: CDR1 KGHSH and CDR2 LQKENI.